A single sample gave rise to the 28 T cell receptor beta chains below, sequenced in a study of blood T cell repertoires in COVID-19. Generated by immunoSEQ multiplex PCR, the TCRdb table keeps only in-frame clones and is missing some. The sample has about 120,000 clones; over 80% are singletons. Source material: peripheral blood. The receptors here all came from a woman between 65 and 79 years old with acute or convalescent COVID-19.

The chain carries TRBV7-9 and TRBJ2-5; tentative D call: TRBD1 (6 bases). CDR3 length: 16 amino acids. Germline-derived CDR1 and CDR2 are SEHNR and FQNEAQ (reference sequence). Trimming removed 0 bases from V and 1 base from J, with 12 bases in between. The CDR3 bases are TGTGCCAGCAGCTTAGCCAGGACAGTGGGCCAAGAGACCCAGTACTTC. It yields the protein CASSLARTVGQETQYF.

The V and J genes are TRBV5-1 and TRBJ2-1; D gene ambiguous. Trimming stripped 4 bases from V and 1 base from J, with 12 bases between. This CDR3 region has 15 residues. The germline gives CDR1 SGHRS, CDR2 YFSETQ. DNA of the CDR3: TGCGCCAGCAGCGTTCCCTTATCTTCCTACAATGAGCAGTTCTTC. Protein sequence: CASSVPLSSYNEQFF.

V and J are TRBV29-1 and TRBJ1-1; a weak D match, TRBD1 (5 bases). The V end was cut by 5 bases, the J end by 5 bases, with 15 bases between. The CDR3 extends over 13 amino acids. Germline V lookup: CDR1 SQVTM, CDR2 ANQGSEA. This CDR3 is CSVTPGGGTEAFF. The CDR3, as DNA: TGCAGCGTTACCCCTGGGGGAGGGACTGAAGCTTTCTTT.

The chain combines TRBV4-1 with TRBJ1-2; D is unclear. The germline V and J ends were trimmed by 4 bases and 2 bases, with 14 bases remaining between them. Germline CDR1 MGHRA, CDR2 YSYEKL. The CDR3 has 15 residues. DNA of the CDR3: TGCGCCAGCAGCCCCCAAGAATACGGGAACTATGGCTACACCTTC. This translates into CASSPQEYGNYGYTF.

The chain has TRBV7-8 and TRBJ2-7, with 8 nucleotides matching TRBD2. V lost 5 bases and J lost 7; bases outside the gene matches: 13. CDR3 length: 15 residues. Germline assignment: CDR1 SGHVS and CDR2 FQNEAQ. CDR3 sequence reads: CASSPPTSALPEQYF. The DNA for the CDR3 is TGTGCCAGCAGCCCCCCGACTAGCGCCCTGCCAGAGCAGTACTTC.

The table lists this clone with a count of one. The chain couples TRBV5-1 to TRBJ2-4; D is perhaps TRBD1 (5 bases). The CDR3 runs to 16 residues. Germline values: CDR1 SGHRS, CDR2 YFSETQ. V was pared by 0 bases and J by 1 base, with 11 bases between. CDR3 coding DNA: TGCGCCAGCAGCTTGGGGGGCGGATCGGCCAAAAACATTCAGTACTTC. Its protein product is CASSLGGGSAKNIQYF. Full variable domain (remainder filled in from reference TRBV5-1 and TRBJ2-4): KAGVTQTPRYLIKTRGQQVTLSCSPISGHRSVSWYQQTPGQGLQFLFEYFSETQRNKGNFPGRFSGRQFSNSRSEMNVSTLELGDSALYLCASSLGGGSAKNIQYFGAGTRLSVL.

CDR3 DNA: TGCAGCGCCCGCCCTAGGTCGAGCACAGATACGCAGTATTTT. It yields the protein CSARPRSSTDTQYF. V and J are TRBV29-1 and TRBJ2-3; D remains ambiguous. CDR3 length equals 14 residues. V was pared by 7 bases and J by 0 bases, with 14 bases between. The germline V gene has CDR1 SQVTM and CDR2 ANQGSEA.

The chain combines TRBV27 with TRBJ2-7; 11 bases align to TRBD1. The V gene's germline CDR1 is MNHEY and CDR2 SMNVEV (reference sequence). V was clipped by 6 bases and J by 3 bases; unmatched bases: 7. The CDR3 is 15 residues long. DNA of the CDR3: TGTGCCAGCAGAAGAGCCGGGACAGGGGGCTACGAGCAGTACTTC. Translating it yields CASRRAGTGGYEQYF.

This clone came up once. This sequence joins TRBV28 and TRBJ1-2; D is undetermined. Deletions cut 3 bases from V and 7 bases from J, with 18 bases between. The CDR3 length is 15 residues. Germline CDR1 reads MDHEN; CDR2 reads SYDVKM. The CDR3 DNA is TGTGCCAGCAGTTTCCGGGTTACCCTTTCCGGTGGCTACACCTTC. Translated, it gives CASSFRVTLSGGYTF.

This chain links TRBV9 with TRBJ1-2; D is unclear. The V gene lost 0 bases and the J gene lost 4 bases, with 10 bases spanning the gap. The CDR3 covers 14 residues. Germline values: CDR1 SGDLS, CDR2 YYNGEE. This chain's CDR3 is CASSVGPGIYGYTF. CDR3 nucleotides: TGTGCCAGCAGCGTAGGACCCGGGATCTATGGCTACACCTTC.

The V call is TRBV5-4, the J call TRBJ2-1; 9 nucleotides match TRBD2. V shed 0 bases, J shed 9 bases, and the junction held 10 bases outside the gene matches. The V gene's germline CDR1 is SGHNT and CDR2 YYREEE (reference sequence). The CDR3 extends over 16 amino acids. CDR3 sequence: CASSLGGGGGAPEQFF. CDR3 bases: TGTGCCAGCAGCTTGGGCGGCGGCGGGGGGGCGCCTGAGCAGTTCTTC.

CDR3: CASSPRGAGREETQYF. The CDR3 coding sequence is TGTGCCAGCAGCCCCCGTGGGGCAGGGCGCGAAGAGACCCAGTACTTC. The genes are TRBV9 and TRBJ2-5, with D tentatively TRBD1 (5 bases). CDR3 length: 16 residues. V was cut by 4 bases and J by 3 bases, with 19 bases left in between. From germline, CDR1 is SGDLS and CDR2 YYNGEE.

The V call is TRBV15, the J call TRBJ1-1; 8 nucleotides align to TRBD1. This CDR3 region has 16 residues. Unmatched junction bases numbered 8, after V lost 5 bases and J lost 0 bases. The germline V gene has CDR1 LNHNV and CDR2 YYDKDF (reference sequence). The CDR3 spells CATSQGAGLLNTEAFF. Written as DNA, the CDR3 is TGTGCCACCAGCCAGGGGGCAGGGCTACTGAACACTGAAGCTTTCTTT.

The V gene is TRBV5-1, the J gene TRBJ2-7; 7 bases match TRBD1. Germline V gene sequence: CDR1 SGHRS, CDR2 YFSETQ. The CDR3 covers 15 residues. V shed 4 bases and J 2 bases; nucleotides not matched to a gene: 9. In DNA form, the CDR3 reads TGCGCCAGCAGCCAGGTGGGGGACAGTGCCTACGAGCAGTACTTC. This encodes CASSQVGDSAYEQYF.

V and J are TRBV29-1 and TRBJ1-2, with 8 positions matching TRBD1. Germline CDR1 reads SQVTM; CDR2 reads ANQGSEA. The CDR3 runs 18 residues. Trimming cost V 4 bases and J 0 bases; bases outside gene matches: 16. The CDR3 nucleotides read TGCAGCGTTGGGGGAAGGAGGACAGGGTGGGGAGCTAACTATGGCTACACCTTC. It yields the protein CSVGGRRTGWGANYGYTF.

There are a few counts of this clone. The CDR3, as DNA: TGTGCCAGCAGTTCGGAGGGACCGACTCTAGGCTACACCTTC. It yields the protein CASSSEGPTLGYTF. The chain has TRBV28 and TRBJ1-2, with D perhaps TRBD1 (5 bases). V was pared by 4 bases and J by 8 bases, with 17 bases between. This CDR3 has 14 residues. The germline gives CDR1 MDHEN, CDR2 SYDVKM.

The chain has TRBV5-1 and TRBJ1-1, with 7 bases lining up with TRBD1. Germline trimming cut 6 bases from V and 1 base from J; bases unmatched to any gene: 6. The length of the CDR3 is 14 residues. From germline, CDR1 is SGHRS and CDR2 YFSETQ. CDR3 sequence reads: CASTQGGQNTEAFF. Written as DNA, the CDR3 is TGCGCCAGCACCCAAGGGGGCCAGAACACTGAAGCTTTCTTT. The full variable domain, in which reference TRBV5-1 and TRBJ1-1 provide the parts outside the CDR3, is KAGVTQTPRYLIKTRGQQVTLSCSPISGHRSVSWYQQTPGQGLQFLFEYFSETQRNKGNFPGRFSGRQFSNSRSEMNVSTLELGDSALYLCASTQGGQNTEAFFGQGTRLTVV.

The chain has TRBV14 and TRBJ2-7; possibly TRBD1 for D (5 bases). The CDR3 is made up of 14 amino acids. The V end lost 4 bases, the J end lost 3 bases, and 13 bases lay between the germline ends. The germline CDR1 and CDR2 sequences are SGHDN and FVKESK. CDR3 DNA: TGTGCCAGCAGCCCATTCCCCAGGGACTACGAGCAGTACTTC. Encoded protein: CASSPFPRDYEQYF.

The V and J genes are TRBV5-5 and TRBJ1-3; TRBD1 might be the D (6 bases). V was cut by 0 bases and J by 2 bases, with 9 bases left in between. Germline-derived CDR1 and CDR2 are SGHKS and YYEKEE (reference sequence). CDR3 length equals 15 residues. CDR3 DNA: TGTGCCAGCAGCTTGGTAACAGGGACTGGAAACACCATATATTTT. Residues: CASSLVTGTGNTIYF.

The rearrangement joins TRBV19 to TRBJ2-5, with D tentatively TRBD1 (6 bases). CDR3 length: 13 amino acids. CDR1 is LNHDA, CDR2 SQIVND, per germline (reference sequence). The V gene lost 4 bases and the J gene lost 5 bases, with 11 bases spanning the gap. The CDR3 here is CASSTTGLETQYF. In nucleotides, the CDR3 is TGTGCCAGTAGTACAACAGGGCTGGAGACCCAGTACTTC.

This clone came up once. The chain links TRBV28 to TRBJ1-2, with 8 bases lining up with TRBD1. Trimming at V came to 6 bases and at J to 2 bases, leaving 11 bases not matched to a gene. The CDR3 consists of 16 residues. CDR1 and CDR2 from the germline V gene are MDHEN and SYDVKM. The CDR3 spells CASRLDREQGNYGYTF. In nucleotides, the CDR3 is TGTGCCAGCAGGCTGGACAGGGAACAGGGGAACTATGGCTACACCTTC.

The rearrangement uses TRBV9 and TRBJ1-2, with D possibly TRBD1 on 6 matching bases. Looked up from germline, CDR1 is SGDLS and CDR2 is YYNGEE. V lost 0 bases and J 4 bases, leaving 10 bases between the germline ends. The CDR3 is 14 residues long. The CDR3 DNA reads TGTGCCAGCAGCGTAGGAGGGGGGGTCTATGGCTACACCTTC. This encodes CASSVGGGVYGYTF. The entire variable domain, with the rest obtained from reference TRBV9 and TRBJ1-2, is as follows: DSGVTQTPKHLITATGQRVTLRCSPRSGDLSVYWYQQSLDQGLQFLIQYYNGEERAKGNILERFSAQQFPDLHSELNLSSLELGDSALYFCASSVGGGVYGYTFGSGTRLTVV.

A few counts support this clone. The chain combines TRBV11-2 with TRBJ1-2, with D possibly matching TRBD1 (5 bases). The V end was cut by 5 bases, the J end by 3 bases, with 25 bases between. Germline V CDR1 and CDR2: SGHAT, FQNNGV. The CDR3 has 18 amino acids. The CDR3 reads CASSPPLGRAYRDYGYTF. CDR3 bases: TGTGCCAGCAGCCCCCCCCTTGGCAGGGCTTATAGAGACTATGGCTACACCTTC.

The chain combines TRBV7-2 with TRBJ2-2; 7 bases are a match to TRBD2. The germline V gene encodes CDR1 SGHTA and CDR2 FQGNSA. The CDR3 loop spans 14 amino acids. V lost 4 bases, J lost 7 bases, and 6 bases stayed unmatched. This CDR3 is CASSSWGRGGELFF. DNA of the CDR3: TGTGCCAGCAGCTCTTGGGGGAGGGGCGGGGAGCTGTTTTTT. The full variable domain, with the rest looked up from reference TRBV7-2 and TRBJ2-2, is GAGVSQSPSNKVTEKGKDVELRCDPISGHTALYWYRQSLGQGLEFLIYFQGNSAPDKSGLPSDRFSAERTGGSVSTLTIQRTQQEDSAVYLCASSSWGRGGELFFGEGSRLTVL.

The chain has TRBV25-1 and TRBJ2-2; TRBD1 agrees at 7 bases. CDR1 is MGHDK, CDR2 SYGVNS, per germline. This CDR3 region has 13 residues. V was pared by 4 bases and J by 6 bases, with 2 bases of the junction left unmatched. CDR3 sequence: CASSGQGPGELFF. CDR3 bases: TGTGCCAGCAGTGGACAGGGCCCCGGGGAGCTGTTTTTT. The full variable domain, rest sourced from reference TRBV25-1 and TRBJ2-2, is EADIYQTPRYLVIGTGKKITLECSQTMGHDKMYWYQQDPGMELHLIHYSYGVNSTEKGDLSSESTVSRIRTEHFPLTLESARPSHTSQYLCASSGQGPGELFFGEGSRLTVL.

The CDR3 spells CASSLRQYTEAFF. The CDR3 nucleotides are TGTGCCAGCAGCTTACGACAGTACACTGAAGCTTTCTTT. V gene TRBV7-9 combines with J gene TRBJ1-1; D might be TRBD1 (5 bases). CDR3 length: 13 residues. V lost 2 bases, J lost 3 bases, and 7 bases lay in between. Germline V lookup: CDR1 SEHNR, CDR2 FQNEAQ (reference sequence).

This chain joins TRBV5-6 and TRBJ2-1; 7 bases line up with TRBD2. The CDR3 has 14 amino acids. CDR1 is SGHDT and CDR2 is YYEEEE in the germline V gene. V dropped 1 base and J dropped 6; count of bases not matched to a gene: 4. CDR3 sequence reads: CASSLPSGSNEQFF. The CDR3 bases are TGTGCCAGCAGCTTGCCTAGCGGAAGCAATGAGCAGTTCTTC.

The chain joins TRBV2 to TRBJ2-7; 9 bases fit TRBD2. Germline V gene sequence: CDR1 SNHLY, CDR2 FYNNEI. V was pared by 0 bases and J by 3 bases, with 9 bases of the junction left unmatched. The CDR3 is made up of 17 amino acids. The CDR3 DNA sequence: TGTGCCAGCAGTGAAGCGCGGCTAGCGGGACGCCTCTACGAGCAGTACTTC. Translating gives CASSEARLAGRLYEQYF.